This entry lists 10 T cell receptor beta chains sequenced from one sample in a study of Graves' ophthalmopathy and Graves' hyperthyroidism. Amplifying from RNA transcripts, the study obtained TCR beta CDR3 regions. A first-round RT-PCR used HTBI primers, followed by a second-round multiplex PCR. TCRdb reprocessed the multiplex PCR reads via MiXCR and lists one record per CDR3 protein. The sample holds about half a million distinct CDR3 sequences; 14% are singletons and the top ten take more than 8.5%. Sequencing was done on a sample of blood. The source of these receptors is a woman aged 30 to 39 with Graves' ophthalmopathy.

This clonotype has more than one count but fewer than ten. This may stem from a read error, because a much larger clone lies one nucleotide away. This chain connects TRBV20-1 to TRBJ1-5, with D uncertain. The germline CDR1 and CDR2 sequences are DFQATT and SNEGSKA (reference sequence). The CDR3 has 15 residues. The chain's CDR3 is CSASSGLEGNQPQQF. The CDR3 bases are TGCAGTGCTAGTTCCGGATTAGAGGGCAATCAGCCCCAGCAGTTT.

This clonotype was found many times. This chain links TRBV7-8 with TRBJ1-1; D perhaps matches TRBD1 (6 bases). The CDR3 is made up of 14 amino acids. Germline V gene lookup returns CDR1 SGHVS and CDR2 FQNEAQ. Trimming cost V 3 bases and J 5 bases, with 13 bases left between them. CDR3 protein: CASSFGRGMTEAFF. CDR3 DNA: TGTGCCAGCAGCTTTGGAAGGGGGATGACTGAAGCTTTCTTT.

This clonotype has a count of ten or more. The chain recombines TRBV6-5 with TRBJ1-1; 8 nucleotides line up with TRBD1. CDR3 length: 14 amino acids. V was clipped by 2 bases and J by 3 bases; unmatched bases: 2. Germline lookup yields CDR1 MNHEY and CDR2 SVGAGI. The CDR3, as DNA: TGTGCCAGCAGTTACGGACAGGGTGACACTGAAGCTTTCTTT. Its protein is CASSYGQGDTEAFF.

Remarks on this clonotype: A much more abundant neighbour one base away suggests this may be a read error. The rearrangement joins TRBV12-3 or TRBV12-4 to TRBJ1-1; D not resolved. The CDR3 spans 14 residues. The CDR3 reads CASSSDPHRTEASF. The CDR3 DNA follows: TGTGCCAGCAGTTCCGACCCACACAGAACTGAAGCTTCCTTT.

This clonotype appeared many times. The chain joins TRBV29-1 to TRBJ2-5; the match to TRBD2 covers 7 bases. This CDR3 comprises 12 residues. J gave up 1 base and V 6 bases, and 2 bases lay outside the gene matches. Per the germline V gene, CDR1 is SQVTM and CDR2 is ANQGSEA. The CDR3 here is CSVGRGQETQYF. CDR3 sequence (DNA): TGCAGCGTGGGGAGGGGCCAAGAGACCCAGTACTTC. The full variable domain, rest sourced from reference TRBV29-1 and TRBJ2-5, is SAVISQKPSRDICQRGTSLTIQCQVDSQVTMMFWYRQQPGQSLTLIATANQGSEATYESGFVIDKFPISRPNLTFSTLTVSNMSPEDSSIYLCSVGRGQETQYFGPGTRLLVL.

This clonotype showed up many times. The CDR3 reads CASSDIDRADNYGYTF. As DNA, the CDR3 is TGTGCCAGCAGTGATATCGACAGGGCGGATAACTATGGCTACACCTTC. The chain is built from TRBV2 and TRBJ1-2, with 7 bases matching TRBD1. Trimming removed 3 bases from V and 1 base from J; junction bases left unmatched: 8. CDR1 and CDR2 (germline): SNHLY, FYNNEI. The CDR3 length is 16 residues.

At least ten counts were recorded for this clonotype. The chain carries TRBV6-5 and TRBJ1-2, with a possible D match to TRBD1 (5 bases). Germline V gene sequence: CDR1 MNHEY, CDR2 SVGAGI. This CDR3 contains 14 residues. V lost 0 bases and J lost 8, with 13 bases in between. The CDR3 loop reads CASSYSGRVGGYTF. CDR3 coding DNA: TGTGCCAGCAGTTACTCGGGCAGGGTGGGAGGCTACACCTTC.

This clonotype was seen at least ten times. The CDR3 loop reads CASSQQVSSYYEQYF. The CDR3, as DNA: TGTGCCAGCAGCCAACAGGTATCCTCCTACTACGAGCAGTACTTC. V and J are TRBV13 and TRBJ2-7; tentative D call: TRBD1 (5 bases). Germline V CDR1 and CDR2: PRHDT, FYEKMQ (reference sequence). The CDR3 loop spans 15 amino acids. V was pared by 5 bases and J by 3 bases, with 17 bases between.

In this sample, this clonotype turned up a few times. CDR3 sequence: CASRAGVHNQPQHF. CDR3 sequence (DNA): TGCGCCAGCAGGGCGGGTGTACACAATCAGCCCCAGCATTTT. This sequence joins TRBV5-1 and TRBJ1-5, with unresolved D. Germline V gene data show CDR1 as SGHRS and CDR2 as YFSETQ. Trimming took 5 bases from V and 3 from J, leaving 12 bases between them. The CDR3 contains 14 residues.

This clonotype has a count of ten or more. Possible read error: a much larger clone is one base away. The V gene is TRBV6-1, the J gene TRBJ2-2; 12 bases fit TRBD2. V lost 8 bases to trimming and J lost 5 bases; unmatched junction nucleotides: 3. CDR3 size: 14 residues. Germline V gene sequence: CDR1 MNHNS, CDR2 SASEGT. The CDR3 coding sequence is TGTGCCAGCTGGACTAGCGGGGTTACCGGGGAGCTGTTTTTT. It translates to CASWTSGVTGELFF.